These T cell receptor beta chains were read from a single sample in a study of PD-1 blockade in classical Hodgkin lymphoma. Assay: immunoSEQ multiplex PCR; the TCRdb copy retains only in-frame clones and omits some. The sample has some 21,000 clones, 75% to 90% seen once. The material sequenced was peripheral blood mononuclear cells (PBMCs), taken before the fourth cycle of nivolumab. These TCRs come from a human donor with classical Hodgkin lymphoma. Both conserved end residues are part of each CDR3. A D gene is named only where the DNA matches it firmly. The listing skips clone size in some rows; elsewhere it reads once, few, many or a size class.

d_gene	v_gene	abundance	j_gene	CDR3aa	CDR3nt
NA	TRBV2	NA	TRBJ2-2	CASSISWELFF	TGTGCCAGCAGTATCAGCTGGGAGCTGTTTTTT
TRBD1	TRBV11-3	NA	TRBJ2-3	CASSSNGQGAWTDTQYF	TGTGCCAGCAGCTCAAACGGACAGGGGGCTTGGACAGATACGCAGTATTTT
NA	TRBV6-5	NA	TRBJ1-5	CASRQGKSNQPQHF	TGTGCCAGCAGACAGGGTAAGAGCAATCAGCCCCAGCATTTT
NA	TRBV28	NA	TRBJ2-7	CASSQNYEQYF	TGTGCCAGCAGTCAAAACTACGAGCAGTACTTC
NA	TRBV7-2	NA	TRBJ1-2	CASSLEGAVGYTF	TGTGCCAGCAGCTTAGAAGGGGCGGTAGGCTACACCTTC
NA	TRBV12-5	NA	TRBJ1-2	CASGHSDSYGYTF	TGTGCTAGTGGCCACTCGGACTCTTATGGCTACACCTTC
NA	TRBV5-1	NA	TRBJ2-7	CASSLGYEQYF	TGCGCCAGCAGCTTGGGGTACGAGCAGTACTTC
TRBD1	TRBV11-1	NA	TRBJ1-5	CASSPGTANQPQHF	TGTGCCAGCAGCCCAGGGACAGCTAATCAGCCCCAGCATTTT
NA	TRBV28	NA	TRBJ2-7	CASSQSGFYEQYF	TGTGCCAGCAGCCAATCAGGGTTCTACGAGCAGTACTTC
TRBD1	TRBV4-1	NA	TRBJ1-4	CASSQETQGAKLFF	TGCGCCAGCAGCCAGGAGACACAGGGGGCAAAACTGTTTTTT
NA	TRBV21-1	NA	TRBJ2-1	CASSKVKLGDASYNEQFF	TGTGCCAGCAGCAAAGTGAAGCTGGGGGACGCTTCCTACAATGAGCAGTTCTTC
TRBD1	TRBV6-1	few	TRBJ2-7	CASSPGQGPTYEQYF	TGTGCCAGCAGTCCGGGACAGGGCCCAACCTACGAGCAGTACTTC
TRBD1	TRBV9	NA	TRBJ1-5	CASSVGSGGNNQPQHF	TGTGCCAGCAGCGTAGGGTCAGGGGGCAACAATCAGCCCCAGCATTTT
TRBD1	TRBV6-5	NA	TRBJ1-5	CASSYWTGGGQPQHF	TGTGCCAGCAGTTACTGGACAGGGGGAGGGCAGCCCCAGCATTTT
TRBD1	TRBV30	NA	TRBJ1-2	CAWSQGAVSYTF	TGTGCCTGGAGTCAGGGGGCTGTAAGCTACACCTTC
NA	TRBV5-1	NA	TRBJ2-7	CASSPGDGSSYEQYF	TGCGCCAGCAGCCCCGGGGACGGATCTTCCTACGAGCAGTACTTC
NA	TRBV6-5	NA	TRBJ1-5	CASSGQQNQPQHF	TGTGCCAGCAGTGGACAGCAGAATCAGCCCCAGCATTTT
NA	TRBV2	NA	TRBJ1-2	CASMKGGRYGYTF	TGTGCCAGCATGAAAGGGGGACGCTATGGCTACACCTTC
NA	TRBV11-2	NA	TRBJ2-1	CASSLDIGSSYNEQFF	TGTGCCAGCAGCTTGGACATAGGGAGCTCCTACAATGAGCAGTTCTTC
TRBD1	TRBV7-2	NA	TRBJ1-2	CASSGPGQGNIGGYTF	TGTGCCAGCAGCGGACCGGGACAGGGTAACATCGGCGGCTACACCTTC
TRBD2	TRBV7-6	NA	TRBJ2-7	CASSLAFGTSGKQYF	TGTGCCAGCAGCTTAGCGTTCGGGACTAGCGGAAAGCAGTACTTC
TRBD1	TRBV27	NA	TRBJ2-7	CASSLWGQGAEQYF	TGTGCCAGCAGTTTATGGGGACAGGGCGCTGAGCAGTACTTC
TRBD1	TRBV19	NA	TRBJ2-5	CASSIEGGRETQYF	TGTGCCAGTAGTATTGAAGGGGGCCGAGAGACCCAGTACTTC
TRBD1	TRBV12-5	once	TRBJ1-2	CASGFPDRVNGYTF	TGTGCTAGTGGTTTCCCCGACAGGGTTAATGGCTACACCTTC
NA	TRBV11-2	few	TRBJ1-2	CASRPMTGVYGYTF	TGTGCCAGCAGGCCGATGACAGGAGTCTATGGCTACACCTTC
TRBD1	TRBV6-5	NA	TRBJ1-2	CASMSGQGLYGYTF	TGTGCCAGCATGTCGGGACAGGGCCTCTATGGCTACACCTTC
NA	TRBV19	NA	TRBJ1-5	CASSTQGTAQHF	TGTGCCAGTAGTACCCAGGGGACGGCCCAGCATTTT